The 32 T cell receptor beta chains presented below share a single source sample, sequenced in a study of early T cells in non-severe SARS-CoV-2 infection. TCRdb passed the 5' RACE reads through MiXCR, listing each CDR3 protein once. The sample lists roughly 47,000 distinct CDR3 sequences, roughly 6% seen once, with about 3% in the top ten. The sequences come from whole blood, collected at baseline. The source of these receptors is an adult who was a healthcare worker with PCR-confirmed SARS-CoV-2 infection or an uninfected control (not recorded which).

This clonotype was picked up many times. The CDR3, as DNA: TGTGCCAGCAGCTTGAATGGAGGGACCGGCTACACCTTC. Translation: CASSLNGGTGYTF. The chain employs TRBV5-5 and TRBJ1-2, with D maybe TRBD1 (5 bases). V was clipped by 1 base and J by 8 bases, with 12 bases between them. CDR1 is SGHKS and CDR2 is YYEKEE in the germline V gene (reference sequence). The CDR3 is 13 residues long.

Judged by abundance, this clonotype is medium-sized. The chain joins TRBV27 to TRBJ2-3; possibly TRBD2 for D (5 bases). Trimming took off 3 bases at V and 4 bases at J, with 17 bases between the two ends. CDR3 length: 16 residues. CDR1 MNHEY and CDR2 SMNVEV come from the germline V gene (reference sequence). CDR3 sequence reads: CASSFLLASRADTQYF. The CDR3 DNA reads as TGTGCCAGCAGTTTCCTTCTAGCAAGCCGTGCAGATACGCAGTATTTT.

This clonotype was counted many times. This rearrangement joins TRBV7-9 to TRBJ1-1; the match to TRBD1 covers 7 bases. V lost 5 bases to trimming and J lost 5 bases; unmatched junction nucleotides: 8. CDR1 is SEHNR, CDR2 FQNEAQ, per germline (reference sequence). This CDR3 spans 14 amino acids. DNA of the CDR3: TGTGCCAGCAGCCCTACCGACAGGGCAACTGAAGCTTTCTTT. Residues: CASSPTDRATEAFF.

The table lists this clonotype with many counts. The chain couples TRBV5-1 to TRBJ1-1; TRBD1 might be the D (6 bases). From germline, CDR1 is SGHRS and CDR2 YFSETQ. The CDR3 is 15 amino acids. Trimming took off 1 base at V and 4 bases at J, with 14 bases between the two ends. The CDR3 DNA reads as TGCGCCAGCAGCTTGCCGGGGGGCAGGGGCACTGAAGCTTTCTTT. It translates to CASSLPGGRGTEAFF.

This clonotype was detected ten times or more. The CDR3 DNA is TGTGCCAGCAGTTACTCGGGGACTACAGATACGCAGTATTTT. Its translation is CASSYSGTTDTQYF. This rearrangement joins TRBV6-2 or TRBV6-3 to TRBJ2-3; D might be TRBD2 (6 bases). CDR1 is MNHEY and CDR2 is SVGEGT in the germline V gene. The CDR3 length is 14 residues. V shed 0 bases and J shed 3 bases, with 7 bases lying between them.

This clonotype was recorded at least ten times. The gene calls are TRBV20-1 and TRBJ2-4, with 10 bases fitting TRBD1. The length of the CDR3 is 13 residues. Germline V gives CDR1 DFQATT, CDR2 SNEGSKA (reference sequence). V lost 5 bases and J lost 4; bases outside the gene matches: 2. The CDR3 here is CSARTGGKNIQYF. In nucleotides, the CDR3 is TGCAGTGCTCGGACAGGGGGGAAAAACATTCAGTACTTC.

The sample holds many counts of this clonotype. The chain links TRBV11-3 to TRBJ2-7, with D hard to call. Deletions cut 1 base from V and 3 bases from J, with 4 bases between. The CDR3 length is 12 residues. The germline V gene encodes CDR1 SGHNT and CDR2 YENEEA. CDR3 nucleotide sequence: TGTGCCAGCAGCTTAGGCAGCTACGAGCAGTACTTC. As protein: CASSLGSYEQYF.

The chain carries TRBV4-2 and TRBJ2-3; the match to TRBD2 covers 10 bases. Per the germline V gene, CDR1 is LGHNA and CDR2 is YNFKEQ. The CDR3 is 16 residues long. V trimming: 3 bases; J trimming: 1 base; junction bases outside the gene matches: 4. The CDR3 DNA is TGTGCCAGCAGCCAGATGGGGACTAGCGGCACAGATACGCAGTATTTT. Its protein is CASSQMGTSGTDTQYF.

This clonotype came up many times. The chain carries TRBV29-1 and TRBJ2-3; 8 bases fit TRBD2. This CDR3 is built from 15 residues. Germline V lookup: CDR1 SQVTM, CDR2 ANQGSEA. V dropped 2 bases and J dropped 5; count of bases not matched to a gene: 9. The DNA for the CDR3 is TGCAGCGTTGAATTGTGGCGGGGGGCCAGAGATACGCAGTATTTT. The encoded protein is CSVELWRGARDTQYF.

Only a few counts were recorded for this clonotype. The chain carries TRBV12-3 or TRBV12-4 and TRBJ1-4, with D perhaps TRBD1 (5 bases). This CDR3 has 14 amino acids. V lost 3 bases, J lost 8 bases, and 13 bases lay in between. The CDR3 region is CASSFGGLGEKLFF. CDR3 nucleotides: TGTGCCAGCAGTTTCGGGGGATTAGGAGAAAAACTGTTTTTT.

There are many counts of this clonotype. The chain uses TRBV7-2 and TRBJ2-5, with 9 bases matching TRBD1. This CDR3 spans 18 amino acids. The V segment lost 4 bases and the J segment 6 bases; nucleotides outside the gene matches: 18. The V gene's germline CDR1 is SGHTA and CDR2 FQGNSA. The DNA of the CDR3 is TGTGCCAGCAGCTCCCCCCAATTCAACAGGGGGCGGGGGCAGACCCAGTACTTC. Its protein is CASSSPQFNRGRGQTQYF.

This clonotype has only a few counts. The CDR3 DNA follows: TGTGCCAGCAGCCCCTCCGGCAGGGTGGATCCGTTCTTC. This translates into CASSPSGRVDPFF. This rearrangement joins TRBV12-3 or TRBV12-4 to TRBJ2-1; TRBD1 might be the D (5 bases). CDR3 length: 13 amino acids. Trimming removed 6 bases at V and 15 bases at J, with 21 bases between.

This clonotype was seen ten or more times. The CDR3 DNA reads as TGTGCCAGCAGTTCCCCTAGGGACAGGGCCACCTACGAGCAGTACTTC. Protein sequence: CASSSPRDRATYEQYF. The chain uses TRBV28 and TRBJ2-7; the match to TRBD1 covers 9 bases. The junction had 9 bases not matched to a gene; V was cut back by 4 bases and J by 2 bases. The CDR3 extends over 16 amino acids. CDR1 is MDHEN and CDR2 is SYDVKM in the germline V gene.

The chain carries TRBV7-9 and TRBJ2-7; possibly TRBD1 or TRBD2 for D (5 bases each). With 5 bases removed from V and 2 bases from J, the gap between germline ends came to 19 bases. From germline, CDR1 is SEHNR and CDR2 FQNEAQ (reference sequence). This CDR3 comprises 16 residues. CDR3 DNA: TGTGCCAGCAGCCCGCGGGCAGGGAAAACAGCCTACGAGCAGTACTTC. This translates into CASSPRAGKTAYEQYF.

This clonotype was found many times. The chain employs TRBV19 and TRBJ1-2, with 9 bases matching TRBD1. Germline V gene data show CDR1 as LNHDA and CDR2 as SQIVND (reference sequence). This CDR3 spans 13 amino acids. Losses at the gene ends were 5 bases for V and 6 bases for J; bases not matched to a gene: 4. CDR3 amino acids: CASSPGQGNGYTF. The CDR3 DNA reads as TGTGCCAGTAGTCCCGGACAGGGGAATGGCTACACCTTC. Full variable domain (remainder filled in from reference TRBV19 and TRBJ1-2): DGGITQSPKYLFRKEGQNVTLSCEQNLNHDAMYWYRQDPGQGLRLIYYSQIVNDFQKGDIAEGYSVSREKKESFPLTVTSAQKNPTAFYLCASSPGQGNGYTFGSGTRLTVV.

This clonotype came up a few times. The chain uses TRBV28 and TRBJ1-5, with no clear D. The germline V gene has CDR1 MDHEN and CDR2 SYDVKM. The V gene lost 2 bases and the J gene lost 6 bases, with 11 bases spanning the gap. This CDR3 region has 14 residues. The CDR3 protein is CASSLALRGQPQHF. DNA of the CDR3: TGTGCCAGCAGTTTAGCATTGCGGGGTCAGCCCCAGCATTTT. Filled out from reference TRBV28 and TRBJ1-5, the complete variable domain reads DVKVTQSSRYLVKRTGEKVFLECVQDMDHENMFWYRQDPGLGLRLIYFSYDVKMKEKGDIPEGYSVSREKKERFSLILESASTNQTSMYLCASSLALRGQPQHFGDGTRLSIL.

This clonotype was observed many times. CDR3 residues: CASSQESNSPLHF. Written as DNA, the CDR3 is TGCGCCAGCAGCCAAGAATCAAATTCACCCCTCCACTTT. The chain joins TRBV4-3 to TRBJ1-6; D remains unclear. V shed 0 bases and J shed 7 bases, with 4 bases lying between them. The V gene's germline CDR1 is LGHNA and CDR2 YSLEER. This CDR3 has 13 amino acids.

The V call is TRBV12-3 or TRBV12-4, the J call TRBJ2-3, with 9 bases lining up with TRBD2. The CDR3 is 16 residues long. The V gene end was trimmed by 3 bases and the J gene end by 4 bases; junction bases not matched to a gene: 8. The CDR3 DNA follows: TGTGCCAGCAGTTTTATTAGCGGGGGATTCGCAGATACGCAGTATTTT. It translates to CASSFISGGFADTQYF.

V is TRBV3-1 and J is TRBJ2-7; unclear D gene. This CDR3 has 12 residues. CDR1 is LGHDT and CDR2 is YNNKEL in the germline V gene (reference sequence). Deletions cut 0 bases from V and 5 bases from J, with 5 bases between. The CDR3 spells CASSQEFHEQYF. The CDR3 bases are TGTGCCAGCAGCCAAGAGTTCCACGAGCAGTACTTC.

The chain recombines TRBV6-2 or TRBV6-3 with TRBJ2-2, with D unresolved. With 5 bases removed from V and 6 bases from J, the gap between germline ends came to 7 bases. Germline V CDR1 and CDR2: MNHEY, SVGEGT. The CDR3 has 12 residues. Written as DNA, the CDR3 is TGTGCCAGCAGTCGGAGTTCCGGGGAGCTGTTTTTT. Amino acid sequence: CASSRSSGELFF.

This chain links TRBV12-3 or TRBV12-4 with TRBJ1-1, with TRBD1 matching 12 bases. This CDR3 spans 18 amino acids. Germline trimming cut 6 bases from V and 1 base from J; bases unmatched to any gene: 12. Here the CDR3 DNA reads TGTGCCAGCAGGGCCCCGGGACAGGGGGCTTGGTGGAACACTGAAGCTTTCTTT. The encoded protein is CASRAPGQGAWWNTEAFF.

This clonotype was observed a few times. The chain uses TRBV5-1 and TRBJ1-2; 9 bases are a match to TRBD1. The CDR3 loop spans 15 amino acids. The germline V gene has CDR1 SGHRS and CDR2 YFSETQ. After removal of 3 bases from V and 5 bases from J, the junction contained 8 bases not matched to a gene. DNA for the CDR3: TGCGCCAGCAGCTCCGGATCACAGGGGGCTTATGGCTACACCTTC. Its protein product is CASSSGSQGAYGYTF. The full variable domain, with the rest looked up from reference TRBV5-1 and TRBJ1-2, is KAGVTQTPRYLIKTRGQQVTLSCSPISGHRSVSWYQQTPGQGLQFLFEYFSETQRNKGNFPGRFSGRQFSNSRSEMNVSTLELGDSALYLCASSSGSQGAYGYTFGSGTRLTVV.

J is TRBJ1-2 and V is TRBV5-4, with TRBD1 matching 8 bases. The trim removed 4 bases at V and 8 bases at J, leaving 7 bases unmatched. This CDR3 has 13 residues. The V gene's germline CDR1 is SGHNT and CDR2 YYREEE (reference sequence). The CDR3 DNA follows: TGTGCCAGCAGCCTGGACAGGGAACGGGGCTACACCTTC. Translated: CASSLDRERGYTF.

The chain combines TRBV6-2 or TRBV6-3 with TRBJ1-5, with a tentative D call TRBD1 (6 bases). V was shortened by 8 bases and J by 4 bases, with 15 bases between the two germline ends. The CDR3 covers 14 residues. Germline CDR1 and CDR2: MNHEY and SVGEGT. DNA of the CDR3: TGTGCCAGCGGAAAGACAGGAGAAAATCAGCCCCAGCATTTT. Translation gives CASGKTGENQPQHF.

In this sample, this clonotype turned up many times. The rearrangement links TRBV24-1 to TRBJ2-1; the match to TRBD2 covers 12 bases. This CDR3 has 16 residues. After removal of 4 bases from V and 7 bases from J, the junction contained 7 bases not matched to a gene. Germline CDR1 is KGHDR and CDR2 is SFDVKD. CDR3 bases: TGTGCCACCAGTGACCTAGCGGGGGGGCCCGAAAATGAGCAGTTCTTC. Protein sequence: CATSDLAGGPENEQFF.

This clonotype was observed many times. This rearrangement joins TRBV6-1 to TRBJ2-7; 9 nucleotides line up with TRBD2. Germline lookup yields CDR1 MNHNS and CDR2 SASEGT. CDR3 length equals 14 residues. The V gene end was trimmed by 2 bases and the J gene end by 7 bases; junction bases not matched to a gene: 6. The CDR3 DNA is TGTGCCAGCAGTGAAAAGCGGGGGGCACAAGAGCAGTACTTC. It yields the protein CASSEKRGAQEQYF.

The chain couples TRBV10-3 to TRBJ2-7; 8 bases are shared with TRBD2. This CDR3 has 13 amino acids. V lost 4 bases to trimming and J lost 2 bases; unmatched junction nucleotides: 1. Germline V CDR1 and CDR2: ENHRY, SYGVKD. CDR3 DNA sequence: TGTGCCATCAGTGGCGGGGGGACCTACGAGCAGTACTTC. Amino acids: CAISGGGTYEQYF.

A few counts support this clonotype. The rearrangement uses TRBV20-1 and TRBJ2-1; TRBD2 might be the D (5 bases). V dropped 6 bases and J dropped 0 bases, with 15 bases sitting between them. This CDR3 has 15 amino acids. Germline V lookup: CDR1 DFQATT, CDR2 SNEGSKA (reference sequence). CDR3 loop: CSALRSGSSYNEQFF. As DNA, the CDR3 is TGCAGTGCCCTACGATCGGGGAGCTCCTACAATGAGCAGTTCTTC.

The CDR3 DNA is TGTGCCAGCATCGACCGGGGGGACAGGGTTAGTGGCTACACCTTC. The encoded protein is CASIDRGDRVSGYTF. The chain carries TRBV6-1 and TRBJ1-2; the match to TRBD1 covers 9 bases. CDR1 is MNHNS and CDR2 is SASEGT in the germline V gene. V gave up 7 bases and J gave up 7 bases; unmatched junction bases: 13. The CDR3 is 15 residues long.

In this sample, this clonotype turned up many times. The chain uses TRBV12-3 or TRBV12-4 and TRBJ2-6, with 9 nucleotides matching TRBD1. The length of the CDR3 is 18 residues. Losses at the gene ends were 3 bases for V and 1 base for J; bases not matched to a gene: 7. This CDR3 is CASSLVWDRVSGANVLTF. CDR3 sequence (DNA): TGTGCCAGCAGTTTGGTTTGGGACAGGGTGTCTGGGGCCAACGTCCTGACTTTC.

This clonotype was observed many times. The chain joins TRBV4-3 to TRBJ1-2; TRBD1 matches 9 bases. Germline values: CDR1 LGHNA, CDR2 YSLEER. With V trimmed by 4 bases and J by 4 bases, 4 bases remained unmatched. The length of the CDR3 is 14 residues. CDR3 nucleotide sequence: TGCGCCAGCAGCCTACGACAGGGGGGCTATGGCTACACCTTC. The encoded protein is CASSLRQGGYGYTF.

This clonotype showed up many times. The V and J genes are TRBV7-8 and TRBJ2-5; 10 bases are a match to TRBD2. This CDR3 comprises 16 residues. The V gene end was trimmed by 4 bases and the J gene end by 2 bases; junction bases not matched to a gene: 7. Germline loops: CDR1 SGHVS, CDR2 FQNEAQ. CDR3: CASSSASGGQQETQYF. In DNA, the CDR3 is TGTGCCAGCAGCTCCGCTAGCGGGGGACAACAAGAGACCCAGTACTTC.